This TCR beta chain is drawn from a study of T cell repertoires in cytomegalovirus infection. For the study at large: CMV infection and matching HLA type were both indicated by public TCR beta signatures.

Germline CDR1 and CDR2: SGHTA and FQGTGA. V lost 1 base, J lost 6 bases, and 11 bases lay in between. CDR3 length equals 14 residues. MiXCR, run by TCRdb on the reads, gives a single entry per CDR3 protein. The repertoire includes 230,000 or so distinct CDR3 sequences, over 15% of them detected once, and approximately 44% sits in the top ten. The study's findings and limits: Ex vivo responses were dominated by HLA-C-restricted CMV-specific TCR beta clonotypes.

This clonotype was counted a few times. What it binds is unknown. V usage is TRBV7-3 and J usage is TRBJ2-3, with D possibly matching TRBD2 (6 bases). Sequenced sample: CD8+ T cells from PBMCs. This sequence originates from a human donor in good health (CMV status not recorded). Some clones in this sample may be carry-over from other donors' samples. The CDR3 spells CASSLMGGDDTQYF. DNA of the CDR3: TGTGCCAGCAGCTTAATGGGAGGCGATGATACGCAGTATTTT.